The rows below give T cell receptor beta chains drawn from one sample of a study of vaccination effects on CD4 cells after COVID-19. These TCRs are of unknown antigen specificity. TCRdb keeps only in-frame clones here, not all; method: immunoSEQ multiplex PCR. In the table there are about 45,000 clones, around 79% of which are singletons. The input for sequencing was CD4+ T cells from PBMCs cultured with a peptide pool, taken before COVID-19 vaccination. The receptors here all came from a human donor who had a prior SARS-CoV-2 infection. The CDR3 runs from the conserved cysteine through the conserved F or W.

J gene,V gene,CDR3 protein
TRBJ2-7,TRBV21-1,CASSKGGVIPYEQYF
TRBJ2-6,TRBV19,CGTGIPGANVLTF
TRBJ2-7,TRBV2,CASSEWQASVSEQYF
TRBJ2-1,TRBV7-3,CASSLARGNEQFF
TRBJ1-2,TRBV18,CASSPGDRALEGYGYTF
TRBJ1-4,TRBV7-2,CASSLEPYEKLFF
TRBJ2-1,TRBV11-3,CASSFGGGRGNEQFF
TRBJ2-5,TRBV9,CASSVRGTPSETQYF
TRBJ1-2,TRBV10-3,CAISESGLGGEAGYTF
TRBJ2-1,TRBV5-1,CASSLSPGEDNEQFF
TRBJ2-2,TRBV7-3,CASSLGGSTGELFF
TRBJ1-5,TRBV6-5,CASRLTRSQPQHF
TRBJ1-2,TRBV5-5,CASSLGIQGTYGYTF
TRBJ2-7,TRBV11-3,CASSLDGSTYEQYF
TRBJ1-5,TRBV12-5,CASGLVLGGPNQPQHF
TRBJ1-1,TRBV19,CASSPRTQLPGGVEWGAEAFF
TRBJ2-3,TRBV6-4,CASKLSPQSDTQYF
TRBJ2-3,TRBV5-4,CASSGGTWEDTQYF
TRBJ1-4,TRBV14,CASSTPREGFEEKLFF
TRBJ2-7,TRBV24-1,CATSDLSARDRVPYEQYF